The rows below give T cell receptor beta chains drawn from one sample of a study of cytomegalovirus exposure and HLA in healthy donors. Here immunoSEQ multiplex PCR was the method, and the copy in TCRdb shows in-frame clones only, minus some. The sample lists roughly 120,000 clones, 76% occurring once. Sequenced material: PBMCs. These receptors originate from a man aged 50 or older in good health and CMV-seronegative. The CDR3 runs from the conserved cysteine through the conserved F or W. D genes are given only for firm matches. Not every row has a clone size; where given, it reads once, few, many or a size class.

d_gene: TRBD1; j_gene: TRBJ1-5; abundance: once; v_gene: TRBV6-5; CDR3nt: TGTGCCAGCAGTTCACAGGGGAATAGCAATCAGCCCCAGCATTTT; CDR3aa: CASSSQGNSNQPQHF
d_gene: .; j_gene: TRBJ1-1; abundance: .; v_gene: TRBV5-4; CDR3nt: TGTGCCAGCAGGTTGGGGGCCGTCGGCACTGAAGCTTTCTTT; CDR3aa: CASRLGAVGTEAFF
d_gene: .; j_gene: TRBJ1-5; abundance: .; v_gene: TRBV6-5; CDR3nt: TGTGCCAGCAGGGTAACAGAAAATCAGCCCCAGCATTTT; CDR3aa: CASRVTENQPQHF
d_gene: .; j_gene: TRBJ2-4; abundance: .; v_gene: TRBV7-9; CDR3nt: TGTGCCAGCAGCTTAACCACTTACAGGGTCCAAAACATTCAGTACTTC; CDR3aa: CASSLTTYRVQNIQYF
d_gene: TRBD1; j_gene: TRBJ1-5; abundance: .; v_gene: TRBV28; CDR3nt: TGTGCCAGCAGTATGGGACAGCTCAATCAGCCCCAGCATTTT; CDR3aa: CASSMGQLNQPQHF
d_gene: TRBD1; j_gene: TRBJ1-2; abundance: .; v_gene: TRBV6-5; CDR3nt: TGTGCCATTGGGACAGCTAACTATGGCTACACCTTC; CDR3aa: CAIGTANYGYTF
d_gene: .; j_gene: TRBJ1-4; abundance: .; v_gene: TRBV19; CDR3nt: TGTGCCAGTAGTTTCAGGGGTAATGAAAAACTGTTTTTT; CDR3aa: CASSFRGNEKLFF
d_gene: .; j_gene: TRBJ2-1; abundance: .; v_gene: TRBV11-2; CDR3nt: TGTGCCAGCAGCTTAGGGGACTCCTCCTACAATGAGCAGTTCTTC; CDR3aa: CASSLGDSSYNEQFF
d_gene: TRBD1; j_gene: TRBJ1-1; abundance: .; v_gene: TRBV5-1; CDR3nt: TGCGCCAGCAGCTTGGGCTTGGGTCGGACAGGGAGAAACACTGAAGCTTTCTTT; CDR3aa: CASSLGLGRTGRNTEAFF
d_gene: .; j_gene: TRBJ1-5; abundance: .; v_gene: TRBV7-9; CDR3nt: TGTGCCAGCAGCCCCGGACGGGGAGTCGTGACCAATCAGCCCCAGCATTTT; CDR3aa: CASSPGRGVVTNQPQHF
d_gene: TRBD1; j_gene: TRBJ1-2; abundance: .; v_gene: TRBV7-9; CDR3nt: TGTGCCAGCAGCTTCGGGACAGAGGATAACTATGGCTACACCTTC; CDR3aa: CASSFGTEDNYGYTF
d_gene: .; j_gene: TRBJ1-1; abundance: .; v_gene: TRBV28; CDR3nt: TGTGCCAGCAGTGGAACAGAGAACACTGAAGCTTTCTTT; CDR3aa: CASSGTENTEAFF
d_gene: TRBD1; j_gene: TRBJ1-4; abundance: .; v_gene: TRBV9; CDR3nt: TGTGCCAGCAGCGCCCTTGGTGGACAGGGAAACGAAAAACTGTTTTTT; CDR3aa: CASSALGGQGNEKLFF
d_gene: TRBD2; j_gene: TRBJ2-5; abundance: .; v_gene: TRBV25-1; CDR3nt: TGTGCCACCCAAAGGCGGGGGGCACAAGAGACCCAGTACTTC; CDR3aa: CATQRRGAQETQYF
d_gene: .; j_gene: TRBJ1-2; abundance: .; v_gene: TRBV7-2; CDR3nt: TGTGCCAGCAGAGGGGCCGGCTATGGCTACACCTTC; CDR3aa: CASRGAGYGYTF
d_gene: .; j_gene: TRBJ1-1; abundance: .; v_gene: TRBV7-2; CDR3nt: TGTGCCAGCAGCTTGAGTAGGAGGAACACTGAAGCTTTCTTT; CDR3aa: CASSLSRRNTEAFF
d_gene: TRBD1; j_gene: TRBJ1-2; abundance: few; v_gene: TRBV2; CDR3nt: TGTGCCAGCACTATCGGACAGGGCTCTTATGGCTACACCTTC; CDR3aa: CASTIGQGSYGYTF
d_gene: .; j_gene: TRBJ1-1; abundance: .; v_gene: TRBV7-9; CDR3nt: TGTTCCAGCAGCCCTAAAACCGGGCCCCGGGGAGGAGCTTTCTTT; CDR3aa: CSSSPKTGPRGGAFF
d_gene: .; j_gene: TRBJ2-7; abundance: .; v_gene: TRBV7-9; CDR3nt: TGTTCCAGCAGCTCCTCGGCGGGTCTCTACGAGCAGTACTTC; CDR3aa: CSSSSSAGLYEQYF
d_gene: .; j_gene: TRBJ2-3; abundance: .; v_gene: TRBV6-5; CDR3nt: TGTGCCAGCAGTCCCAAATCAACAAATACGCAGTATTTT; CDR3aa: CASSPKSTNTQYF
d_gene: .; j_gene: TRBJ2-3; abundance: .; v_gene: TRBV7-9; CDR3nt: TGTTCCAGCAGCTTAGTGTGGGCAGCCGCTAGCACAGATACGCAGTATTTT; CDR3aa: CSSSLVWAAASTDTQYF
d_gene: .; j_gene: TRBJ1-3; abundance: once; v_gene: TRBV4-2; CDR3nt: TGTGCCAGCCTGTCCGGAAACACCATATATTTT; CDR3aa: CASLSGNTIYF
d_gene: TRBD1; j_gene: TRBJ1-1; abundance: .; v_gene: TRBV5-4; CDR3nt: TGTGCCAGCAGCCAACCAAGACAGGGGATGAACACTGAAGCTTTCTTT; CDR3aa: CASSQPRQGMNTEAFF
d_gene: .; j_gene: TRBJ1-1; abundance: .; v_gene: TRBV5-1; CDR3nt: TGCGCCAGCAGCTTGTTGGCGGCGAACACTGAAGCTTTCTTT; CDR3aa: CASSLLAANTEAFF
d_gene: TRBD1; j_gene: TRBJ2-7; abundance: .; v_gene: TRBV7-8; CDR3nt: TGTGCCAGCAGCTCACGGACAGGAAAGGGGACCTACGAGCAGTACTTC; CDR3aa: CASSSRTGKGTYEQYF
d_gene: TRBD2; j_gene: TRBJ2-3; abundance: .; v_gene: TRBV5-6; CDR3nt: TGTGCCAGCAGCCCTACTAGCGGGGGTTGGGATACGCAGTATTTT; CDR3aa: CASSPTSGGWDTQYF
d_gene: .; j_gene: TRBJ2-3; abundance: .; v_gene: TRBV5-6; CDR3nt: TGTGCCAGCAGCTTGTTCGGATCTGGGGGGGATACGCAGTATTTT; CDR3aa: CASSLFGSGGDTQYF
d_gene: TRBD1; j_gene: TRBJ2-1; abundance: .; v_gene: TRBV7-9; CDR3nt: TGTGCCAGCAGCCGGAGACAGGGACGCAATGAGCAGTTCTTC; CDR3aa: CASSRRQGRNEQFF
d_gene: .; j_gene: TRBJ2-7; abundance: .; v_gene: TRBV6-1; CDR3nt: TGTGCCAGCGGACCACAGGCGTACGAGCAGTACTTC; CDR3aa: CASGPQAYEQYF
d_gene: TRBD2; j_gene: TRBJ2-3; abundance: once; v_gene: TRBV18; CDR3nt: TGTGCCAGCTCACTGAGACTAGCGGGGTCTACGGATGGCACAGATACGCAGTATTTT; CDR3aa: CASSLRLAGSTDGTDTQYF
d_gene: .; j_gene: TRBJ1-5; abundance: few; v_gene: TRBV19; CDR3nt: TGTGCCAGTAGGCCCCACCCCGGAGGGCAGCCGAGGAGTTATAATCAGCCCCAGCATTTT; CDR3aa: CASRPHPGGQPRSYNQPQHF
d_gene: .; j_gene: TRBJ1-5; abundance: .; v_gene: TRBV19; CDR3nt: TGTGCCATCGGTTCAGAGGGCGTCAATCAGCCCCAGCATTTT; CDR3aa: CAIGSEGVNQPQHF
d_gene: .; j_gene: TRBJ1-4; abundance: few; v_gene: TRBV5-1; CDR3nt: TGCGCCAGCAGCTTGACATGGGCTGAGAGTTCAACTAATGAAAAACTGTTTTTT; CDR3aa: CASSLTWAESSTNEKLFF
d_gene: TRBD2; j_gene: TRBJ2-3; abundance: once; v_gene: TRBV6-1; CDR3nt: TGTGCCAGCAGTGAAAAGACTAGCGGCCGCACAGATACGCAGTATTTT; CDR3aa: CASSEKTSGRTDTQYF
d_gene: .; j_gene: TRBJ1-5; abundance: .; v_gene: TRBV5-5; CDR3nt: TGTGCCAGCAGCCCCGCGGGCGGCAATCAGCCCCAGCATTTT; CDR3aa: CASSPAGGNQPQHF
d_gene: .; j_gene: TRBJ1-4; abundance: .; v_gene: TRBV30; CDR3nt: TGTGCCTGGAGTGTACGGACAAATGAAAAACTGTTTTTT; CDR3aa: CAWSVRTNEKLFF
d_gene: .; j_gene: TRBJ1-1; abundance: .; v_gene: TRBV6-6; CDR3nt: TGTGCCACCAATGCCGGGACACTGAACACTGAAGCTTTCTTT; CDR3aa: CATNAGTLNTEAFF
d_gene: .; j_gene: TRBJ2-3; abundance: .; v_gene: TRBV1; CDR3nt: TGCACCAGCAGCCCTCTTTCTAGCGGTCGCACAGATACGCAGTATTTT; CDR3aa: CTSSPLSSGRTDTQYF
d_gene: .; j_gene: TRBJ2-5; abundance: .; v_gene: TRBV11-3; CDR3nt: TGTGCCAGCAGCTTAGGGGGCGGCCAAGAGACCCAGTACTTC; CDR3aa: CASSLGGGQETQYF
d_gene: .; j_gene: TRBJ1-3; abundance: once; v_gene: TRBV28; CDR3nt: TGTGCCAGCAGTGTCAGTGGAAACACCATATATTTT; CDR3aa: CASSVSGNTIYF
d_gene: TRBD1; j_gene: TRBJ1-1; abundance: .; v_gene: TRBV9; CDR3nt: TGTGCCAGCAGCGCCCGGGACAGGGAAAACACTGAAGCTTTCTTT; CDR3aa: CASSARDRENTEAFF
d_gene: .; j_gene: TRBJ1-1; abundance: few; v_gene: TRBV6-5; CDR3nt: TGTGCCAGCAGCTACGGAGAATGGGGGGGCACTGAAGCTTTCTTT; CDR3aa: CASSYGEWGGTEAFF
d_gene: .; j_gene: TRBJ1-5; abundance: few; v_gene: TRBV5-5; CDR3nt: TGTGCCAGCAGCTTGAGTAGGGACACTGAGACGGCGAGCAATCAGCCCCAGCATTTT; CDR3aa: CASSLSRDTETASNQPQHF
d_gene: .; j_gene: TRBJ1-5; abundance: .; v_gene: TRBV7-8; CDR3nt: TGTGCCAGCAGCCCAGACAGGCCGGGCAATCAGCCCCAGCATTTT; CDR3aa: CASSPDRPGNQPQHF
d_gene: .; j_gene: TRBJ1-3; abundance: once; v_gene: TRBV6-5; CDR3nt: TGTGCCAGCATCGGAGACTCTGGAAACACCATATATTTT; CDR3aa: CASIGDSGNTIYF
d_gene: .; j_gene: TRBJ2-3; abundance: .; v_gene: TRBV7-2; CDR3nt: TGTGCCAGCAGCTTGGCGGGGTTGAGCACAGATACGCAGTATTTT; CDR3aa: CASSLAGLSTDTQYF
d_gene: .; j_gene: TRBJ1-4; abundance: few; v_gene: TRBV7-2; CDR3nt: TGTGCCAGCAGCCCAAACCCCCCCGAGACTAATGAAAAACTGTTTTTT; CDR3aa: CASSPNPPETNEKLFF
d_gene: TRBD2; j_gene: TRBJ2-1; abundance: .; v_gene: TRBV9; CDR3nt: TGTGCCAGCAGCGTAGGGGGAACTAGCGGGGGGGCTTTGCGGTTCTTC; CDR3aa: CASSVGGTSGGALRFF
d_gene: .; j_gene: TRBJ2-7; abundance: .; v_gene: TRBV6-1; CDR3nt: TGTGCCAGCAGGGTAGAATGGGCAGGGGAATACGAGCAGTACTTC; CDR3aa: CASRVEWAGEYEQYF